This T cell receptor beta chain was found in a study of blood T cell repertoires in COVID-19. Per the study methods: Estimation of nucleated cell counts relied on the amplification of reference gene primers. Using immunoSEQ multiplex PCR, the repertoire was profiled, and TCRdb retains in-frame clones only, with some absent. Clone size and V and J calls were adopted from that table, with D and trimming inferred from the DNA. The sample consists of roughly 380,000 clones, more than 85% of them appearing once. Living in about two dozen US areas, the participants were between roughly 18 and 95 years of age. This receptor was obtained from a woman younger than 45 who had recovered from COVID-19. Material for sequencing was PBMCs or T cells enriched from blood (not recorded which).

The CDR3 bases are TGCGCCAGCAGCCACTTCCCGCGGGTCGGAGACACTGAAGCTTTCTTT. It specifies CASSHFPRVGDTEAFF. This sequence joins TRBV4-1 and TRBJ1-1; no firm D call. The CDR3 totals 16 residues. V was trimmed by 3 bases and J by 3 bases, leaving 17 bases between them. Germline lookup yields CDR1 MGHRA and CDR2 YSYEKL.